This TCR beta chain was sequenced for a study of Ad26.COV2.S vaccination and SARS-CoV-2 variants. Broader study findings: Measurement of non-spike TCR breadth gave similar results in vaccine and placebo recipients.

For this clone: What it binds is not known.

This CDR3 region has 13 residues. V lost 8 bases, J lost 7 bases, and 9 bases stayed unmatched. CDR1 and CDR2 (germline): SNHLY, FYNNEI. The repertoire was sequenced with immunoSEQ multiplex PCR; TCRdb's copy has only in-frame clones and lacks some. Among roughly 400,000 clones listed, about nine tenths were seen once. The sample's treatment: around 19 received Ad26.COV2.S at low or high dose, single or two shots; about 5 received placebo; per-sample allocation not given. Specimen acquisition occurred on day 63 following the initial vaccine or placebo injection. The donor's status was that of an adult aged 18-55 years in Boston.

This chain links TRBV2 with TRBJ2-7; TRBD1 agrees at 9 bases. The sequence was obtained from a person between 18 and 65 years old who received the Ad26.COV2.S COVID-19 vaccine or a placebo. The sample was peripheral blood, taken in a trial of Ad26.COV2.S vaccine versus placebo. In nucleotides, the CDR3 is TGTGCCAGCGACAGGGGGGAGACTAGGGAGCAGTACTTC. Translating gives CASDRGETREQYF.